What follows are 15 T cell receptor beta chains derived from one specimen sequenced in a study of beta chain features in type 1 diabetes. Expressed TCRB transcripts were sequenced because the isolated RNA had all been reverse transcribed beforehand. Sequenced by immunoSEQ multiplex PCR; TCRdb stores in-frame clones only, minus some. The table includes hundreds of thousands of clones, approximately 13% detected once. The source material was naive CD4+ T cells from blood. These receptors were obtained from a man aged 30 to 45 in good health.

This sequence joins TRBV18 and TRBJ2-1; no clear D gene. CDR1 and CDR2 from the germline V gene are KGHSH and LQKENI. The CDR3 spans 13 residues. Trimming pared 3 bases from V and 10 bases from J, leaving 13 bases between. As DNA, the CDR3 is TGTGCCAGCTCACCGTATGGAAAGCTGGAGCAGTTCTTC. Its protein is CASSPYGKLEQFF.

This clone was seen a handful of times. The rearrangement links TRBV7-9 to TRBJ2-5; D is possibly TRBD1 (6 bases). Trimming removed 5 bases at V and 7 bases at J, with 14 bases between. Germline CDR1 is SEHNR and CDR2 is FQNEAQ (reference sequence). The CDR3 spans 13 residues. The CDR3 loop is CASSPGLRGTQYF. CDR3 DNA: TGTGCCAGCAGCCCAGGCCTCAGGGGGACCCAGTACTTC.

This chain connects TRBV4-1 to TRBJ2-5; maybe TRBD2 (6 bases). Trimming removed 1 base at V and 2 bases at J, with 17 bases between. Per germline, CDR1 MGHRA and CDR2 YSYEKL. The length of the CDR3 is 17 residues. DNA of the CDR3: TGCGCCAGCAGCCAAGGACTAGGGCGGAGTCGACAAGAGACCCAGTACTTC. Translation gives CASSQGLGRSRQETQYF.

The chain carries TRBV5-6 and TRBJ1-5; 8 bases are shared with TRBD1. CDR1 and CDR2 from the germline V gene are SGHDT and YYEEEE. This CDR3 region has 14 residues. The J segment lost 4 bases and the V segment lost 4 bases, leaving 4 bases of the junction unmatched. The DNA for the CDR3 is TGTGCCAGCAGCCCTTACAGGGGGAATCAGCCCCAGCATTTT. It encodes CASSPYRGNQPQHF. Drawing the rest from reference TRBV5-6 and TRBJ1-5, the complete variable domain is DAGVTQSPTHLIKTRGQQVTLRCSPKSGHDTVSWYQQALGQGPQFIFQYYEEEERQRGNFPDRFSGHQFPNYSSELNVNALLLGDSALYLCASSPYRGNQPQHFGDGTRLSIL.

In this sample, this clone turned up a few times. The chain carries TRBV25-1 and TRBJ2-7, with TRBD1 matching 8 bases. The CDR3 length is 14 residues. Germline CDR1 reads MGHDK; CDR2 reads SYGVNS. The junction had 4 bases not matched to a gene; V was cut back by 4 bases and J by 2 bases. CDR3 sequence reads: CASSVQGVAYEQYF. The CDR3 DNA sequence: TGTGCCAGCAGTGTACAGGGGGTAGCCTACGAGCAGTACTTC.

The chain uses TRBV4-1 and TRBJ1-2, with 8 bases matching TRBD1. The CDR3 runs to 16 residues. J lost 4 bases, V lost 3 bases, and 10 bases had no gene match. CDR1 MGHRA and CDR2 YSYEKL come from the germline V gene. CDR3 coding DNA: TGCGCCAGCAGCCAGGGTCAGGGACAGGAGTTCTATGGCTACACCTTC. Encoded protein: CASSQGQGQEFYGYTF.

The chain recombines TRBV7-9 with TRBJ2-5; a possible D gene is TRBD2 (6 bases). The CDR3 runs to 14 residues. V was pared by 1 base and J by 4 bases, with 10 bases between. Germline CDR1 is SEHNR and CDR2 is FQNEAQ (reference sequence). DNA for the CDR3: TGTGCCAGCAGCTTAGTAAGGACTACAGAGACCCAGTACTTC. This sequence encodes CASSLVRTTETQYF.

The chain joins TRBV27 to TRBJ2-3; 10 nucleotides align to TRBD1. The J segment lost 3 bases and the V segment lost 4 bases, leaving 4 bases of the junction unmatched. The CDR3 spans 15 residues. Germline assignment: CDR1 MNHEY and CDR2 SMNVEV (reference sequence). The CDR3 loop is CASSSPGQGTDTQYF. CDR3 sequence (DNA): TGTGCCAGCAGTTCGCCGGGACAGGGGACAGATACGCAGTATTTT.

This clone was seen a handful of times. The gene calls are TRBV2 and TRBJ2-3, with D unresolved. The CDR3 loop spans 16 amino acids. The ends were cut back, 4 bases at V and 0 bases at J, with 14 bases in the middle. Germline CDR1 and CDR2: SNHLY and FYNNEI. CDR3: CASSGQERSSTDTQYF. DNA for the CDR3: TGTGCCAGCAGTGGCCAAGAAAGATCTAGCACAGATACGCAGTATTTT.

A few counts support this clone. This chain links TRBV4-3 with TRBJ1-3; D unresolved. The CDR3 extends over 14 amino acids. V was trimmed by 1 base and J by 4 bases, leaving 8 bases between them. Germline lookup yields CDR1 LGHNA and CDR2 YSLEER. This CDR3 is CASSQAGYGNTIYF. The DNA of the CDR3 is TGCGCCAGCAGCCAAGCTGGTTACGGAAACACCATATATTTT.

This clone was observed a handful of times. This rearrangement joins TRBV30 to TRBJ2-1; D call uncertain. Germline V lookup: CDR1 GTSNPN, CDR2 SVGIG (reference sequence). V was shortened by 4 bases and J by 7 bases, with 11 bases between the two germline ends. The CDR3 loop spans 12 amino acids. CDR3: CAWTRIPNEQFF. CDR3 sequence (DNA): TGTGCCTGGACTAGAATCCCTAATGAGCAGTTCTTC.

V is TRBV5-1 and J is TRBJ2-2; D is uncertain. The CDR3 covers 15 residues. Trimming removed 0 bases at V and 4 bases at J, with 10 bases between. Germline V gene lookup returns CDR1 SGHRS and CDR2 YFSETQ. The DNA of the CDR3 is TGCGCCAGCAGCTTGGAATTGGCTAGCACCGGGGAGCTGTTTTTT. Translating it yields CASSLELASTGELFF.

The chain joins TRBV13 to TRBJ1-2; D gene unclear. CDR1 PRHDT and CDR2 FYEKMQ come from the germline V gene (reference sequence). The CDR3 consists of 13 residues. V lost 3 bases, J lost 1 base, and 6 bases lay in between. This CDR3 is CASSLSLNYGYTF. The CDR3 DNA reads TGTGCCAGCAGCTTGTCCCTTAACTATGGCTACACCTTC. Complete variable domain (other parts from reference TRBV13 and TRBJ1-2): AAGVIQSPRHLIKEKRETATLKCYPIPRHDTVYWYQQGPGQDPQFLISFYEKMQSDKGSIPDRFSAQQFSDYHSELNMSSLELGDSALYFCASSLSLNYGYTFGSGTRLTVV.

This clone was counted between two and nine times. The CDR3 DNA sequence: TGTGCCAGCAGTGAAGAGGACAGGAGACTCACCGGGGAGCTGTTTTTT. Its translation is CASSEEDRRLTGELFF. The chain carries TRBV2 and TRBJ2-2, with 7 bases matching TRBD1. In germline, CDR1 is SNHLY, CDR2 FYNNEI. V shed 1 base, J shed 4 bases, and the junction held 6 bases outside the gene matches. The CDR3 runs to 16 residues. Combining the CDR3 with reference TRBV2 and TRBJ2-2 gives the whole variable domain EPEVTQTPSHQVTQMGQEVILRCVPISNHLYFYWYRQILGQKVEFLVSFYNNEISEKSEIFDDQFSVERPDGSNFTLKIRSTKLEDSAMYFCASSEEDRRLTGELFFGEGSRLTVL.

The rearrangement joins TRBV7-2 to TRBJ2-4, with 11 positions matching TRBD2. J was trimmed by 6 bases and V by 5 bases; bases with no gene match: 3. CDR1 is SGHTA and CDR2 is FQGNSA in the germline V gene. CDR3 size: 14 residues. The CDR3 loop reads CASSPGLAGNIQYF. For the CDR3, the DNA is TGTGCCAGCAGCCCCGGACTAGCGGGAAACATTCAGTACTTC.